This T cell receptor beta chain emerged from a study of shared clonotypes between healthy human individuals. The CDR3 has 13 amino acids. The V end lost 4 bases, the J end lost 4 bases, and 10 bases lay between the germline ends. Germline CDR1 reads MNHEY; CDR2 reads SVGAGI. The protocol was immunoSEQ multiplex PCR, while the TCRdb copy is restricted to in-frame clones and leaves out a portion. This sample has approximately 2.3 million clones, with 90% to 95% found just once. Sequencing input: naive CD4+ T cells from PBMCs. Indicated subset: CD45RA+ positively selected. The genes are TRBV6-5 and TRBJ1-2; D is unresolved. This clonotype originated in a man between 18 and 29 years old in good health. Some clones in this sample may be carry-over from other donors' samples. CDR3 coding DNA: TGTGCCAGCAGTTTGAGTCCTGGCTATGGCTACACCTTC. It encodes CASSLSPGYGYTF.